This TCR beta chain was captured in a study of brain T cells in children with intractable seizures. This clone was counted only a few times. Repertoires were generated with immunoSEQ multiplex PCR, while TCRdb's copy carries only in-frame clones and drops some. This table has several thousand clones, over 60% appearing once. Germline values: CDR1 SQVTM, CDR2 ANQGSEA. The CDR3 spans 13 residues. Trimming shortened V by 2 bases and J by 4 bases, and 11 bases separated the two germline ends. Sequencing was limited to surgery cases with top T cell transcript signatures in brain tissue. V is TRBV29-1 and J is TRBJ1-2; D is unclear. The source material was resected brain tissue, sampled at surgery. The receptor was isolated from a girl aged 2 to 9 with Rasmussen encephalitis and intractable seizures. CDR3 sequence (DNA): TGCAGCGTTGAAAGGGTCTGGTCCTATGGCTACACCTTC. Its translation: CSVERVWSYGYTF. The entire variable domain, with the rest obtained from reference TRBV29-1 and TRBJ1-2, is as follows: SAVISQKPSRDICQRGTSLTIQCQVDSQVTMMFWYRQQPGQSLTLIATANQGSEATYESGFVIDKFPISRPNLTFSTLTVSNMSPEDSSIYLCSVERVWSYGYTFGSGTRLTVV.